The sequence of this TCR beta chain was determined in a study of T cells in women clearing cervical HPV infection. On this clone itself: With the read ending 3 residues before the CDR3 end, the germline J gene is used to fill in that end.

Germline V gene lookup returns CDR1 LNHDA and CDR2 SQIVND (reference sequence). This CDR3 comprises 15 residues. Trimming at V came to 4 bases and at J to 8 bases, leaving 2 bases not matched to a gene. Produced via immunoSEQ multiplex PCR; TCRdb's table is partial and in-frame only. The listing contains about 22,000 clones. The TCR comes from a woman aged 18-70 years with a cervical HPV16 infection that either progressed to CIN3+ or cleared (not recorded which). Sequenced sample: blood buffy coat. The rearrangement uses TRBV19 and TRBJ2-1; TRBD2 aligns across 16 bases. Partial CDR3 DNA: TGTGCCAGTAGTAGGGGACTAGCGGGAGGGGATGAG. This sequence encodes CASSRGLAGGDE. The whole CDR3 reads CASSRGLAGGDEQFF.